These T cell receptor beta chains were read from a single sample in a study of post-analysis software for immune sequencing data. TCRdb processed the PCR reads anew with MiXCR; each CDR3 protein has one entry. This table has hundreds of thousands of distinct CDR3 sequences, 55% to 60% appearing once. Sequencing was performed on blood. The receptors come from a girl under 10 years old with multiple sclerosis. Both conserved end residues are part of each CDR3. The D gene is left open where the match is weak. Expanded clones get a size class; other rows say once, few or many, or leave the size out.

few TRBD2 TRBJ2-6 TRBV7-6 TGTGCCAGCAGCTTACCCCGGGGGGGCTCTGGGGCCAACGTCCTGACTTTC CASSLPRGGSGANVLTF
NA TRBD1 TRBJ2-1 TRBV12-3/TRBV12-4 TGTGCCAGCAGTGGGACAGGGGTTCAGCAGTTCTTC CASSGTGVQQFF
NA TRBD2 TRBJ2-5 TRBV29-1 TGCAGCGGGGCCCCGACTAGCGGACAAGAGACCCAGTACTTC CSGAPTSGQETQYF
NA NA TRBJ2-7 TRBV7-9 TGTGCCAGCAGCGGTTCTCCGGGACACCGCTCTGACGAGCAGTACTTC CASSGSPGHRSDEQYF
NA NA TRBJ2-1 TRBV15 TGTGCCACCAGCAGAGAACAGGGTGGCGAGCAGTTCTTC CATSREQGGEQFF
NA TRBD1 TRBJ2-7 TRBV29-1 TGCAGCGTGGGGGGGACAGGGACCTACGAGCAGTACTTC CSVGGTGTYEQYF
NA TRBD1 TRBJ2-5 TRBV11-2 TGTGCCAGCAGCGCCGGGACAGGGAGCGGGGAGACCCAGTACTTC CASSAGTGSGETQYF
NA TRBD2 TRBJ2-4 TRBV20-1 TGCAGTGCTCCTAGGACTAGCGGGGGGAACATTCAGTACTTC CSAPRTSGGNIQYF
NA NA TRBJ1-1 TRBV29-1 TGCAGCGTTGGTCGGGGGGCAACTGAAGCTTTCTTT CSVGRGATEAFF
NA TRBD2 TRBJ2-1 TRBV20-1 TGCAGTGCTAGAATAGCGGGAAGGGGGGCAAATGAGCAGTTCTTC CSARIAGRGANEQFF
NA TRBD2 TRBJ2-3 TRBV7-2 TGTGCCAGCAGCTTAAGCGAGGGACTAGCGGGGGCGACAGATACGCAGTATTTT CASSLSEGLAGATDTQYF
NA TRBD2 TRBJ2-3 TRBV20-1 TGCAGTGCTAGTGGGACTAGCGGAAGCACAGATACGCAGTATTTT CSASGTSGSTDTQYF
NA NA TRBJ2-4 TRBV6-5 TGTGCCAGCAGCCTCAGGTCGAACAAAAACATTCAGTACTTC CASSLRSNKNIQYF
few NA TRBJ1-2 TRBV7-2 TGTGCCAGCGGGACGCGGATTTATGGCTACACCTTC CASGTRIYGYTF
few TRBD2 TRBJ2-1 TRBV6-1 TGTGCCAGCAGTGAAAAGAGGCAGCGGGGGGTTTCCGAGCAGTTCTTC CASSEKRQRGVSEQFF
NA TRBD2 TRBJ2-5 TRBV4-3 TGCGCCAGCAGCCAAGACAGAATAGCGGGGGACAAGACCCAGTACTTC CASSQDRIAGDKTQYF
NA NA TRBJ1-5 TRBV24-1 TGTACCACCAGTGATTATCCAGGGGAGGACATAAGCAATCAGCCCCAGCATTTT CTTSDYPGEDISNQPQHF
NA NA TRBJ2-3 TRBV2 TGTGCCTCCAAACGGGTCGGAGCAGATACGCAGTATTTT CASKRVGADTQYF
NA TRBD1 TRBJ2-7 TRBV7-9 TGTGCCAGCAGCGCCCAGGGGGCCAGCGAGCAGTACTTC CASSAQGASEQYF
NA NA TRBJ2-4 TRBV7-9 TGTGCCAGCAGCTCTGGGTTGAACATTCAGTACTTC CASSSGLNIQYF
once TRBD2 TRBJ2-5 TRBV29-1 TGCAGCACCGGGGGGGGGACCCAGTACTTC CSTGGGTQYF
NA TRBD1 TRBJ1-2 TRBV29-1 TGCAGCGTTGAAGTTGGGGACAGGGTGACAGGCTACACCTTC CSVEVGDRVTGYTF
NA NA TRBJ2-6 TRBV12-3/TRBV12-4 TGTGCCAGCAGTTTATTAGGGTCTGGGGCCAACGTCCTGACTTTC CASSLLGSGANVLTF
few TRBD1 TRBJ2-4 TRBV29-1 TGCAGCGTTGAAGATCGAGACGGGGACAGGGCTCCCTACGGGCAGTACTTC CSVEDRDGDRAPYGQYF
once NA TRBJ2-6 TRBV5-1 TGCGCCAGCAGCTGGTACTCTGGGGCCAACGTCCTGACTTTC CASSWYSGANVLTF
NA TRBD1 TRBJ1-2 TRBV15 TGTGCCACCAGCAGAGATTTGTCGACAGGGGGAGGCTACACCTTC CATSRDLSTGGGYTF
NA TRBD1 TRBJ2-6 TRBV10-2 TGCGCCAGCAGTGAGTCGCGGGACAGGGCCCACTCTGGGGCCAACGTCCTGACTTTC CASSESRDRAHSGANVLTF
NA NA TRBJ2-1 TRBV2 TGTGCCAGCAGAGACAGGACAGCGCAGTTCTTC CASRDRTAQFF
NA TRBD2 TRBJ2-1 TRBV15 TGTGCCACCAGCAGAGAAAGGGCTAGCGGGAGCGAAGGGAATGAGCAGTTCTTC CATSRERASGSEGNEQFF
NA NA TRBJ2-1 TRBV5-1 TGCGCCAGCAGCTCCAGCTTGGGGACCCGGGGGTACAATGAGCAGTTCTTC CASSSSLGTRGYNEQFF
NA NA TRBJ1-4 TRBV10-3 TGTGCCATCAGTGAGCTTCGGACGCAGACCTCTGGGGGTGAAAAACTGTTTTTT CAISELRTQTSGGEKLFF
NA TRBD1 TRBJ2-7 TRBV5-1 TGCGCCAGCAGCTGCAGGGGGCCAGCCTACGAGCAGTACTTC CASSCRGPAYEQYF
NA NA TRBJ2-7 TRBV7-3 TGTGCCAGCAGCCCGGGACACCCCGCCGAGCAGTACTTC CASSPGHPAEQYF
once TRBD1 TRBJ1-2 TRBV27 TGTGCCAGCAGGCCTAGGCTTGACAGGGGTCGCTATGGCTACACCTTC CASRPRLDRGRYGYTF
NA NA TRBJ1-5 TRBV29-1 TGCAGCGTTGGCAGGGATTTGGATCAGCCCCAGCATTTT CSVGRDLDQPQHF
NA NA TRBJ2-6 TRBV7-9 TGTGCCAGCAGCCCTCCCCCCCGGTTCTCTGGGGCCAACGTCCTGACTTTC CASSPPPRFSGANVLTF
NA NA TRBJ1-2 TRBV12-3/TRBV12-4 TGTGCCAGCAGTCAAAGGGCATCCGTACCTAACTATGGCTACACCTTC CASSQRASVPNYGYTF
NA NA TRBJ1-1 TRBV27 TGTGCCAGCAGCCCAAAGGTATCCACTGAAGCTTTCTTT CASSPKVSTEAFF
once TRBD1 TRBJ2-7 TRBV27 TGTGCCAGCAGTTCCCCGGGACAGGGGTTCTACGAGCAGTACTTC CASSSPGQGFYEQYF
NA NA TRBJ2-5 TRBV20-1 TGCAGTGCCCGGGGGGCGGGAGAAGGGGGCCTAGACATCCAAGAGACCCAGTACTTC CSARGAGEGGLDIQETQYF
NA NA TRBJ2-5 TRBV7-9 TGTGCCAGCAGCCTTTACGACTCTGCACAAGAGACCCAGTACTTC CASSLYDSAQETQYF